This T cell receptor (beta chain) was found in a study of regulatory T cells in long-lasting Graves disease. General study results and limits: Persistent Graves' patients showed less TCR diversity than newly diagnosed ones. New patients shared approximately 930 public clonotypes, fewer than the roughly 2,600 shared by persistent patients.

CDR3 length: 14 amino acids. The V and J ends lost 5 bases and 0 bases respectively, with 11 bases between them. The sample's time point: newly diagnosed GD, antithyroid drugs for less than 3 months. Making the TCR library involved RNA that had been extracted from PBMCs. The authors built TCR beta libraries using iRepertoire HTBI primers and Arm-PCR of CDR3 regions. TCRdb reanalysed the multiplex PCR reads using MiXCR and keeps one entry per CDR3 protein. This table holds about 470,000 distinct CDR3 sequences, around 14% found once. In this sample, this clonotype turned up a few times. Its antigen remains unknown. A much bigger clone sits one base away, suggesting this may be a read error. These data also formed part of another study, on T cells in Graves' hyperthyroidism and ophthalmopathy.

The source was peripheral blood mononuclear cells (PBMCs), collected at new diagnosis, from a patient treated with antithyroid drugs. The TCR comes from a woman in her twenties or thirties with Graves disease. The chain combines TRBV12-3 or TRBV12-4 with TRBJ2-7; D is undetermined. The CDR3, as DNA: TGTGCCAGCAGTCCCCCCCGAAGCTCCTACGAGCAGTACTTC. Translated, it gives CASSPPRSSYEQYF.